This T cell receptor beta chain was documented in a study of blood T cell repertoires in COVID-19. Across the study: From T cells, B-cell-depleted T cells, or PBMCs came the material, which was cDNA or gDNA.

The CDR3 has 19 amino acids. V lost 4 bases, J lost 4 bases, and 11 bases stayed unmatched. The germline CDR1 and CDR2 sequences are SEHNR and FQNEAQ (reference sequence). Authors' processing steps: Amplification from reference gene primers served as the basis for estimated nucleated cell counts. Some clones are missing from TCRdb's copy, which holds only in-frame ones; the method was immunoSEQ multiplex PCR. V, J and clone size are taken as reported in that table, and D and trimming were inferred from the DNA itself. The sample contains over 400,000 clones, roughly 88% of which appear only once. This TCR came from a woman aged 25 to 45 with active or convalescent COVID-19. The chain carries TRBV7-9 and TRBJ2-3, with 16 bases lining up with TRBD2. The specimen sequenced was peripheral blood. The CDR3 spells CASSSPLGTSGGAADTQYF. The CDR3 DNA sequence: TGTGCCAGCAGCTCGCCCCTTGGGACTAGCGGGGGGGCCGCAGATACGCAGTATTTT.